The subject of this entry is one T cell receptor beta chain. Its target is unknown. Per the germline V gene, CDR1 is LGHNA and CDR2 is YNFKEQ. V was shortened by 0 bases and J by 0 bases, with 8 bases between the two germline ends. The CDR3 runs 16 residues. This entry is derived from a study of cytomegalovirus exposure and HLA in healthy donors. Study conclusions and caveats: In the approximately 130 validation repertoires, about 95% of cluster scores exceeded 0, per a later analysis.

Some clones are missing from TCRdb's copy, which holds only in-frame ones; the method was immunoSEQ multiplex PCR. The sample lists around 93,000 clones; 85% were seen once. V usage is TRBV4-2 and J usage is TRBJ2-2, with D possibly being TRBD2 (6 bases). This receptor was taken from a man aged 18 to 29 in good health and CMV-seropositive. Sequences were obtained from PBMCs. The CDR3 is CASSQEPSANTGELFF. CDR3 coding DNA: TGTGCCAGCAGCCAAGAGCCTAGCGCGAACACCGGGGAGCTGTTTTTT.